This is a list of T cell receptor beta chains from one sample in a study of blood T cell repertoires in COVID-19. Libraries were prepared by immunoSEQ multiplex PCR; TCRdb keeps only in-frame clonotypes and omits some of them. The sample consists of 61,000 or so clones, 65% to 80% of them appearing once. The source material was peripheral blood. These receptors were taken from a woman in her seventies with acute or convalescent COVID-19. Both conserved end residues are part of each CDR3. The D gene is left open where the match is weak. Rows give clone size only sometimes, using once, few, many, or a class for an expanded clone.

clone size	D gene	V gene	CDR3 length	J gene	CDR3 protein	CDR3 DNA
.	.	TRBV29-1	12	TRBJ2-5	CSVGGGSETQYF	TGCAGCGTTGGGGGGGGCTCAGAGACCCAGTACTTC
.	TRBD2	TRBV4-1	15	TRBJ2-3	CASSPLLARDYRSYF	TGCGCCAGCAGCCCACTCCTTGCCCGGGACTACCGTTCGTACTTT
.	.	TRBV4-2	16	TRBJ1-6	CASSQELRTENSPLHF	TGTGCCAGCAGCCAAGAACTGAGGACAGAAAATTCACCCCTCCACTTT
.	.	TRBV6-5	14	TRBJ1-2	CASSYSPDPYGYTF	TGTGCCAGCAGTTACTCCCCAGATCCCTATGGCTACACCTTC
.	TRBD2	TRBV11-2	19	TRBJ2-3	CASSFHSHPQRGGTDTQYF	TGTGCCAGCAGCTTCCACTCACACCCCCAGCGGGGGGGCACAGATACGCAGTATTTT
once	.	TRBV2	14	TRBJ2-2	CASKLRGATGELFF	TGTGCCAGCAAGCTAAGGGGCGCAACAGGGGAGCTGTTTTTT
.	.	TRBV9	14	TRBJ1-4	CASSAGATNEKLFF	TGTGCCAGCAGCGCAGGGGCAACTAATGAAAAACTGTTTTTT
.	TRBD1	TRBV5-5	15	TRBJ1-1	CASSLEVTGVTEAFF	TGTGCCAGCAGCTTGGAAGTGACAGGGGTTACTGAAGCTTTCTTT
.	TRBD1	TRBV3-1/TRBV3-2	19	TRBJ2-5	CASSQDHQGTGDDRETQYF	TGTGCCAGCAGCCAAGATCATCAAGGGACAGGGGACGACCGAGAGACCCAGTACTTC
.	.	TRBV3-1/TRBV3-2	14	TRBJ1-2	CASSPTSQRRGYTF	TGTGCCAGCAGCCCAACCAGTCAGCGGAGGGGCTACACCTTC
.	.	TRBV10-1	16	TRBJ2-7	CASSESAARWAYEQYF	TGCGCCAGCAGTGAGTCCGCGGCTAGGTGGGCCTACGAGCAGTACTTC
.	.	TRBV28	12	TRBJ1-2	CASKWGLGGYTF	TGTGCCAGCAAATGGGGGCTCGGTGGCTACACCTTC
.	TRBD1	TRBV28	13	TRBJ1-2	CASTQGQDYGYTF	TGTGCCAGCACACAGGGACAGGACTATGGCTACACCTTC
.	TRBD2	TRBV3-1/TRBV3-2	14	TRBJ2-1	CASNGLAGGNEQFF	TGTGCCAGCAACGGACTAGCGGGGGGGAACGAGCAGTTCTTC
.	.	TRBV9	14	TRBJ1-2	CASSVHQGGWGYTF	TGTGCCAGCAGCGTACACCAAGGGGGTTGGGGCTACACCTTC
.	TRBD2	TRBV5-6	16	TRBJ2-3	CASSLVAGARTDTQYF	TGTGCCAGCAGCTTGGTAGCGGGGGCTCGCACAGATACGCAGTATTTT
.	.	TRBV28	12	TRBJ2-7	CASSLPGHMQYF	TGTGCCAGCAGTCTACCGGGACATATGCAGTACTTC
.	.	TRBV28	14	TRBJ1-4	CAAGETATNEKLFF	TGTGCCGCCGGGGAAACCGCAACTAATGAAAAACTGTTTTTT
.	TRBD2	TRBV4-2	15	TRBJ2-7	CASSAESAGGREQYF	TGTGCCAGCAGTGCGGAGTCGGCGGGGGGGCGCGAGCAGTACTTC
.	.	TRBV21-1	14	TRBJ2-7	CASSTLGGPYEQYF	TGTGCCAGCAGCACCCTCGGGGGGCCCTACGAGCAGTACTTC